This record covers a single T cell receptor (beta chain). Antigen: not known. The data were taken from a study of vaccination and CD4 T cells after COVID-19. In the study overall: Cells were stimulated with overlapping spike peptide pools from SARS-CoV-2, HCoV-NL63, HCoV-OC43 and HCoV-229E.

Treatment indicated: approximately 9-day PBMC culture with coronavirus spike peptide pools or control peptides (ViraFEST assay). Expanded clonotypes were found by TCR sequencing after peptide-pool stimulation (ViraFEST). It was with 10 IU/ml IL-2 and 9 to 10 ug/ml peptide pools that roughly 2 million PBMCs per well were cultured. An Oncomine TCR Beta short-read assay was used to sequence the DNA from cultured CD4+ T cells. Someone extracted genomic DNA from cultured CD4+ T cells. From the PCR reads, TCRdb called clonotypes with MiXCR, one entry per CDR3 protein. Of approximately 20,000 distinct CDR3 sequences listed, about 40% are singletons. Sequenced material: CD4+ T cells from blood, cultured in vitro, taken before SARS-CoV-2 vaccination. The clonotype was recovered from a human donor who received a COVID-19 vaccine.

The CDR3 nucleotides read TGCGCCAGCAGCTTGGTGGCAGGGGTTAACTATGGCTACACCTTC. Amino acid sequence: CASSLVAGVNYGYTF. This chain connects TRBV5-1 to TRBJ1-2; a weak D match, TRBD1 (6 bases). From germline, CDR1 is SGHRS and CDR2 YFSETQ. With 0 bases removed from V and 1 base from J, the gap between germline ends came to 10 bases. The CDR3 sequence is 15 residues long.